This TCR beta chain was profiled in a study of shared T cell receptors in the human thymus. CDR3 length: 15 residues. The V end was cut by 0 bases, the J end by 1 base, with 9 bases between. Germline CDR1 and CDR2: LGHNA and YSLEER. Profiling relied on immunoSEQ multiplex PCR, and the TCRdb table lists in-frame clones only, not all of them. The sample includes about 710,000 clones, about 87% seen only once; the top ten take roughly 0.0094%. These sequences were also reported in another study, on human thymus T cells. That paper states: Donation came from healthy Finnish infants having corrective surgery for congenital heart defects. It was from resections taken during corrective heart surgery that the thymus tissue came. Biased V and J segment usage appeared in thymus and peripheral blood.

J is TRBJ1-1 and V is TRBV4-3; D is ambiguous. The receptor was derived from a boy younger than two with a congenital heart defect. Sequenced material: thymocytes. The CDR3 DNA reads TGCGCCAGCAGCCAAGATCGGGAAAGGAACACTGAAGCTTTCTTT. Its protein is CASSQDRERNTEAFF.